This T cell receptor (beta chain) was sequenced in a study of T cell changes during pregnancy in multiple sclerosis. Germline CDR1 is LGHNA and CDR2 is YSLEER. After removal of 0 bases from V and 1 base from J, the junction contained 7 bases not matched to a gene. This CDR3 spans 17 amino acids. Sequencing used immunoSEQ multiplex PCR; TCRdb keeps in-frame clones, though not all of them. The sample yields roughly 69,000 clones, roughly nine tenths seen once. The material sequenced was peripheral blood, taken in the second trimester of pregnancy. The TCR comes from a female donor with multiple sclerosis, enrolled in a pregnancy study. The chain is built from TRBV4-3 and TRBJ2-3; TRBD2 aligns across 7 bases. Written as DNA, the CDR3 is TGCGCCAGCAGCCAAGATGGCAGCGGGGCAGGCACAGATACGCAGTATTTT. Translated, it gives CASSQDGSGAGTDTQYF.